A single sample is the source of the 9 T cell receptor beta chains below, sequenced in a study of blood T cell repertoires in COVID-19. The assay was immunoSEQ multiplex PCR, and TCRdb's table has in-frame clones only and misses some. The table records 68,000 or so clones, about 91% of them present only once. The sequenced sample was peripheral blood. The receptors were gathered from a man in his forties with COVID-19, enrolled during active disease.

This chain uses TRBV6-5 with TRBJ2-1, with 12 positions matching TRBD2. This CDR3 spans 12 amino acids. Per germline, CDR1 MNHEY and CDR2 SVGAGI. V dropped 6 bases and J dropped 14; count of bases not matched to a gene: 5. The CDR3 region is CASSRLAGAEFF. CDR3 nucleotide sequence: TGTGCCAGCAGCAGACTAGCGGGGGCGGAGTTCTTC.

This chain connects TRBV4-1 to TRBJ1-1, with TRBD1 matching 7 bases. The CDR3 totals 15 residues. Germline V gives CDR1 MGHRA, CDR2 YSYEKL. J lost 2 bases, V lost 5 bases, and 8 bases had no gene match. CDR3 region: CASSYSTGKNTEAFF. In DNA, the CDR3 is TGCGCCAGCAGCTACTCGACAGGGAAAAACACTGAAGCTTTCTTT.

The rearrangement links TRBV6-4 to TRBJ2-7; D is possibly TRBD1 (6 bases). The V end lost 6 bases, the J end lost 4 bases, and 28 bases lay between the germline ends. The germline V gene has CDR1 MRHNA and CDR2 SNTAGT. The CDR3 is 18 amino acids. This chain's CDR3 is CASRARDKRSPYRYEQYF. The CDR3 bases are TGTGCCAGCAGGGCCCGGGACAAGCGATCTCCCTATAGGTACGAGCAGTACTTC.

Of note for this clone: Additional DNA sequences in this sample encode the identical CDR3. CDR3 nucleotide sequence: TGTGCCAGCAGCGTAGGCGGGGCGAGCTCCTACGAGCAGTACTTC. Translated: CASSVGGASSYEQYF. The chain has TRBV9 and TRBJ2-7, with a weak D call TRBD2 (6 bases). The V gene lost 0 bases and the J gene lost 0 bases, with 10 bases spanning the gap. Per the germline V gene, CDR1 is SGDLS and CDR2 is YYNGEE. The CDR3 is made up of 15 amino acids.

V is TRBV18 and J is TRBJ2-5; the match to TRBD2 covers 14 bases. V shed 5 bases and J 1 base; nucleotides not matched to a gene: 12. Germline V lookup: CDR1 KGHSH, CDR2 LQKENI. The length of the CDR3 is 19 residues. CDR3 sequence: CASSVPSGLAGALQETQYF. The CDR3 DNA sequence: TGTGCCAGCTCAGTGCCATCGGGACTAGCGGGGGCCCTCCAAGAGACCCAGTACTTC.

The chain is built from TRBV6-5 and TRBJ1-1, with a tentative D call TRBD1 (5 bases). V lost 7 bases and J 1 base, leaving 13 bases between the germline ends. CDR1 is MNHEY and CDR2 is SVGAGI in the germline V gene. CDR3 size: 14 residues. CDR3 nucleotides: TGTGCCAGCACAATTGGGGGGGGGAACACTGAAGCTTTCTTT. Residues: CASTIGGGNTEAFF.

The chain combines TRBV3-1 (or the pseudogene TRBV3-2) with TRBJ2-5; 10 bases map to TRBD2. The trim removed 2 bases at V and 3 bases at J, leaving 0 bases unmatched. This CDR3 has 14 residues. Germline CDR1 reads LGHDT; CDR2 reads YNNKEL (reference sequence). The CDR3 nucleotides read TGTGCCAGCAGCCAACTAGCGGGGGAAGAGACCCAGTACTTC. Translated: CASSQLAGEETQYF.

The chain uses TRBV13 and TRBJ2-7; a weak D match, TRBD1 (5 bases). The V and J ends lost 5 bases and 0 bases respectively, with 14 bases between them. Per germline, CDR1 PRHDT and CDR2 FYEKMQ (reference sequence). This CDR3 spans 15 amino acids. In DNA form, the CDR3 reads TGTGCCAGCAGCCCCCCTAGGGGAAGCTCCTACGAGCAGTACTTC. It is translated as CASSPPRGSSYEQYF.

The rearrangement joins TRBV6-4 to TRBJ2-7; 8 positions agree with TRBD1. J was trimmed by 5 bases and V by 6 bases; bases with no gene match: 6. The CDR3 totals 13 residues. Germline CDR1 and CDR2: MRHNA and SNTAGT. The CDR3 is CASRSGQGHEQYF. CDR3 DNA: TGTGCCAGCAGATCTGGACAGGGTCACGAGCAGTACTTC.